The 24 T cell receptor beta chains in this list originate from one sample, sequenced in a study of cytomegalovirus exposure and HLA in healthy donors. Assay used: immunoSEQ multiplex PCR; TCRdb lists only in-frame clones, some missing. Among under 65,000 clones listed, 90% to 95% were seen once. The source material was PBMCs. These receptors were taken from a woman aged 18-29 years in good health and CMV-seropositive.

The chain carries TRBV6-1 and TRBJ1-3; D uncertain. CDR1 and CDR2 from the germline V gene are MNHNS and SASEGT. The germline V and J ends were trimmed by 2 bases and 1 base, with 6 bases remaining between them. This CDR3 has 14 residues. CDR3 sequence (DNA): TGTGCCAGCAGTGAACGGGGATCTGGAAACACCATATATTTT. Translated: CASSERGSGNTIYF.

The rearrangement links TRBV10-2 to TRBJ1-1; D is possibly TRBD1 (5 bases). This CDR3 is 15 amino acids long. Germline V CDR1 and CDR2: WSHSY, SAAADI. Deletions cut 3 bases from V and 0 bases from J, with 11 bases between. Here the CDR3 reads CASSDGGVMNTEAFF. The CDR3 DNA sequence: TGCGCCAGCAGTGATGGAGGGGTAATGAACACTGAAGCTTTCTTT.

The J gene is TRBJ1-1, the V gene TRBV2, with 11 bases matching TRBD1. V lost 5 bases, J lost 4 bases, and 12 bases stayed unmatched. Germline V gives CDR1 SNHLY, CDR2 FYNNEI. This CDR3 spans 17 amino acids. The DNA of the CDR3 is TGTGCCAGCAGTCAACCCCCCGGGACAGGGGGTTCCACTGAAGCTTTCTTT. It codes for CASSQPPGTGGSTEAFF.

This chain joins TRBV6-1 and TRBJ2-1; TRBD1 matches at 8 bases. The V and J ends lost 5 bases and 8 bases, in that order; junction bases with no gene match: 11. CDR1 and CDR2 from the germline V gene are MNHNS and SASEGT. CDR3 length: 15 amino acids. DNA for the CDR3: TGTGCCAGCAGTCCACCGGGACAGGCCGTAGATGAGCAGTTCTTC. Translation: CASSPPGQAVDEQFF.

The rearrangement links TRBV30 to TRBJ1-4, with D possibly TRBD1 on 6 matching bases. Germline V gives CDR1 GTSNPN, CDR2 SVGIG (reference sequence). The V end was cut by 8 bases, the J end by 0 bases, with 13 bases between. The CDR3 has 14 residues. CDR3 coding DNA: TGTGCCGGTCAGGACAGAGCAACTAATGAAAAACTGTTTTTT. This gives the protein CAGQDRATNEKLFF. Based on the CDR3 plus reference TRBV30 and TRBJ1-4, the full variable domain is SQTIHQWPATLVQPVGSPLSLECTVEGTSNPNLYWYRQAAGRGLQLLFYSVGIGQISSEVPQNLSASRPQDRQFILSSKKLLLSDSGFYLCAGQDRATNEKLFFGSGTQLSVL.

The CDR3 region is CASSPLRTGLSGELFF. The CDR3 nucleotides are TGTGCCAGCAGCCCGCTAAGGACAGGTCTTAGCGGGGAGCTGTTTTTT. The V call is TRBV11-2, the J call TRBJ2-2; 7 bases map to TRBD1. Per the germline V gene, CDR1 is SGHAT and CDR2 is FQNNGV. The junction had 13 bases not matched to a gene; V was cut back by 5 bases and J by 7 bases. The CDR3 sequence is 16 residues long.

CDR3 sequence: CAWTVRDTGELFF. CDR3 in DNA: TGTGCCTGGACTGTGAGAGACACCGGGGAGCTGTTTTTT. The V call is TRBV30, the J call TRBJ2-2; D gene uncertain. Trimming left V 4 bases short and J 3 bases short, with 9 bases between. Germline V gives CDR1 GTSNPN, CDR2 SVGIG (reference sequence). The CDR3 is made up of 13 amino acids.

The V call is TRBV28, the J call TRBJ1-1; unclear D gene. The CDR3 covers 14 residues. In germline, CDR1 is MDHEN, CDR2 SYDVKM. V dropped 2 bases and J dropped 7 bases, with 14 bases sitting between them. CDR3 sequence: CASSLAHWRFEAFF. CDR3 DNA sequence: TGTGCCAGCAGTTTAGCTCATTGGAGGTTTGAAGCTTTCTTT.

This chain links TRBV28 with TRBJ1-5; possibly TRBD1 for D (5 bases). V lost 5 bases to trimming and J lost 2 bases, with 13 bases between them. There are 15 residues in the CDR3. The germline V gene encodes CDR1 MDHEN and CDR2 SYDVKM. The CDR3 sequence: CASSTLWGGNQPQHF. The CDR3 coding sequence is TGTGCCAGCAGTACCTTGTGGGGCGGCAATCAGCCCCAGCATTTT.

The gene calls are TRBV28 and TRBJ1-5; 7 positions agree with TRBD1. Germline values: CDR1 MDHEN, CDR2 SYDVKM. V lost 2 bases, J lost 4 bases, and 5 bases stayed unmatched. CDR3 length equals 15 residues. The chain's CDR3 is CASSLGSTGNQPQHF. Written as DNA, the CDR3 is TGTGCCAGCAGTTTAGGGTCGACAGGGAATCAGCCCCAGCATTTT. The entire variable domain, with the rest obtained from reference TRBV28 and TRBJ1-5, is as follows: DVKVTQSSRYLVKRTGEKVFLECVQDMDHENMFWYRQDPGLGLRLIYFSYDVKMKEKGDIPEGYSVSREKKERFSLILESASTNQTSMYLCASSLGSTGNQPQHFGDGTRLSIL.

This rearrangement joins TRBV5-4 to TRBJ2-5; TRBD2 matches at 10 bases. This CDR3 spans 16 amino acids. V was pared by 0 bases and J by 3 bases, with 5 bases of the junction left unmatched. The V gene's germline CDR1 is SGHNT and CDR2 YYREEE (reference sequence). As DNA, the CDR3 is TGTGCCAGCAGCTTGGCTCTAGCGGGAGTAAAAGAGACCCAGTACTTC. As protein: CASSLALAGVKETQYF.

This clone was seen only once. This chain links TRBV19 with TRBJ1-1; possible D gene TRBD1, 6 bases. From germline, CDR1 is LNHDA and CDR2 SQIVND (reference sequence). The germline V and J ends were trimmed by 5 bases and 7 bases, with 17 bases remaining between them. CDR3 length: 14 residues. The CDR3 DNA follows: TGTGCCAGTAGTGTAAACACAGGGTCAAATGAAGCTTTCTTT. Protein product: CASSVNTGSNEAFF.

The gene calls are TRBV4-2 and TRBJ1-6; a weak D match, TRBD1 (5 bases). Germline V gene data show CDR1 as LGHNA and CDR2 as YNFKEQ. This CDR3 contains 14 residues. The V end lost 2 bases, the J end lost 9 bases, and 11 bases lay between the germline ends. The chain's CDR3 is CASSQPARASPLHF. The CDR3 DNA reads as TGTGCCAGCAGCCAACCCGCCAGGGCTTCACCCCTCCACTTT.

This clone was seen only once. The rearrangement links TRBV5-1 to TRBJ2-3; a possible D gene is TRBD2 (6 bases). This CDR3 contains 15 residues. V lost 0 bases and J lost 0, with 8 bases in between. The germline CDR1 and CDR2 sequences are SGHRS and YFSETQ. The CDR3 sequence: CASSLGDWSTDTQYF. DNA of the CDR3: TGCGCCAGCAGCTTGGGGGACTGGAGCACAGATACGCAGTATTTT.

This chain uses TRBV6-8 with TRBJ1-2; tentative D call: TRBD1 (6 bases). V was cut by 1 base and J by 1 base, with 10 bases left in between. CDR1 and CDR2 (germline): MNHGY, SAAAGT. This CDR3 is 15 amino acids long. The CDR3 loop reads CASSYCPTGNYGYTF. The DNA of the CDR3 is TGTGCCAGCAGTTACTGCCCGACAGGTAACTATGGCTACACCTTC.

V gene TRBV7-2 combines with J gene TRBJ2-7; 7 bases fit TRBD1. With V trimmed by 5 bases and J by 3 bases, 10 bases remained unmatched. CDR1 and CDR2 from the germline V gene are SGHTA and FQGNSA. This CDR3 is built from 15 residues. CDR3 coding DNA: TGTGCCAGCAGCACCGTACCGGGACAGCGCTACGAGCAGTACTTC. Translating it yields CASSTVPGQRYEQYF. The whole variable domain, filled in from reference TRBV7-2 and TRBJ2-7, reads GAGVSQSPSNKVTEKGKDVELRCDPISGHTALYWYRQSLGQGLEFLIYFQGNSAPDKSGLPSDRFSAERTGGSVSTLTIQRTQQEDSAVYLCASSTVPGQRYEQYFGPGTRLTVT.

V usage is TRBV6-5 and J usage is TRBJ2-3; no clear D. Germline V gene lookup returns CDR1 MNHEY and CDR2 SVGAGI. This CDR3 is built from 14 residues. V was clipped by 2 bases and J by 0 bases, with 6 bases between them. The CDR3 coding sequence is TGTGCCAGCAGTTACCTTTTGAGCACAGATACGCAGTATTTT. Amino acids: CASSYLLSTDTQYF.

The rearrangement uses TRBV2 and TRBJ2-7, with TRBD1 as a possible D gene (6 bases). Germline lookup yields CDR1 SNHLY and CDR2 FYNNEI. The CDR3 runs 10 residues. Trimming removed 8 bases at V and 7 bases at J, with 9 bases between. The DNA of the CDR3 is TGTGCCAGCCAGGGGACGGAGCAGTACTTC. Its protein product is CASQGTEQYF.

This chain connects TRBV19 to TRBJ2-7; D might be TRBD2 (5 bases). The length of the CDR3 is 14 residues. The germline CDR1 and CDR2 sequences are LNHDA and SQIVND (reference sequence). V was clipped by 5 bases and J by 4 bases, with 15 bases between them. The CDR3 coding sequence is TGTGCCAGTAGTGATCCGGGAACGGTGTACGAGCAGTACTTC. It is translated as CASSDPGTVYEQYF.

V is TRBV5-1 and J is TRBJ1-2; 7 bases match TRBD1. The CDR3 contains 15 residues. V was clipped by 1 base and J by 3 bases; unmatched bases: 6. Germline CDR1 SGHRS, CDR2 YFSETQ. This CDR3 is CASSLSEGAHYGYTF. For the CDR3, the DNA is TGCGCCAGCAGCTTGTCTGAGGGGGCGCACTATGGCTACACCTTC.

The gene calls are TRBV7-9 and TRBJ1-2; 7 nucleotides match TRBD1. The length of the CDR3 is 17 residues. After removal of 2 bases from V and 8 bases from J, the junction contained 17 bases not matched to a gene. Germline CDR1 and CDR2: SEHNR and FQNEAQ (reference sequence). The CDR3 DNA reads TGTGCCAGCAGCTTAACCCCACCTTTAGACAGGGCGGGCGGCTACACCTTC. Amino acids: CASSLTPPLDRAGGYTF.

This sequence joins TRBV6-5 and TRBJ2-7, with D possibly TRBD1 on 5 matching bases. V lost 0 bases, J lost 9 bases, and 9 bases lay in between. The CDR3 loop spans 12 amino acids. Germline loops: CDR1 MNHEY, CDR2 SVGAGI. The CDR3 sequence: CASSYSQGVQYF. CDR3 nucleotides: TGTGCCAGCAGTTACTCGCAGGGTGTGCAGTACTTC.

The chain carries TRBV5-6 and TRBJ2-5; 9 bases are a match to TRBD2. From germline, CDR1 is SGHDT and CDR2 YYEEEE. Trimming cost V 2 bases and J 5 bases; bases outside gene matches: 4. This CDR3 has 14 residues. CDR3 sequence (DNA): TGTGCCAGCAGCTTCCTAGCGGGAATTGAGACCCAGTACTTC. Its translation: CASSFLAGIETQYF.

The rearrangement links TRBV30 to TRBJ1-6; possible D gene TRBD1, 5 bases. Germline V lookup: CDR1 GTSNPN, CDR2 SVGIG (reference sequence). There are 15 residues in the CDR3. V lost 1 base, J lost 6 bases, and 13 bases lay in between. Here the CDR3 DNA reads TGTGCCTGGAGTGCTCTCCTGGGGCCTAATTCACCCCTCCACTTT. Its translation: CAWSALLGPNSPLHF.